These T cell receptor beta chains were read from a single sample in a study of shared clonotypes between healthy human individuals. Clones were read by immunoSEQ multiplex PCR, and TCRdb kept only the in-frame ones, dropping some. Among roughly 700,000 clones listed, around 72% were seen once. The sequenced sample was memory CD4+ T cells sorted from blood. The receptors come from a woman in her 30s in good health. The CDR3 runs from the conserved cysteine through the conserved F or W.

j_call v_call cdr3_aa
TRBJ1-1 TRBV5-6 CASSLLVLRAEAFF
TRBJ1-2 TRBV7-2 CASSLTGGFGYTF
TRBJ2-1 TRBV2 CASIRGVSYNEQFF
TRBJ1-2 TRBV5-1 CASSLSIGDPSYGYTF
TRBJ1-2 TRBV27 CASMQIRGDSYGYTF
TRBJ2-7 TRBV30 CASRGLSLNEQYF
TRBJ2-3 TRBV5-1 CASSLDTGLTDTQYF
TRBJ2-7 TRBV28 CASSSSRSGTSGVGQYF
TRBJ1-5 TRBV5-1 CASSYGGDQPQHF
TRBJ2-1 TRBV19 CASSIYGRGLDEQFF
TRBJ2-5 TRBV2 CASSVQGREETQYF
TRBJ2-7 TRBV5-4 CASSFTGSPYEQYF
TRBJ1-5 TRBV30 CAWGDGNQPQHF
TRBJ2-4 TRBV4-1 CASSQRAGVKNIQYF
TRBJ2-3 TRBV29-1 CSVAVTTSTDTQYF
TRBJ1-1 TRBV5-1 CASSLLAGVNTEAFF
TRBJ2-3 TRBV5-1 CASSLATETDTQYF
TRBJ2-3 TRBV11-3 CASSPFNTDTQYF
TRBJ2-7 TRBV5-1 CASSDTSGAYEQYF
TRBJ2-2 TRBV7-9 CASSYREPGEENTGELFF
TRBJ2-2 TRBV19 CASSRVTNTGELFF
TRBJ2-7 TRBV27 CASRRTGKGPYEQYF
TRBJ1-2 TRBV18 CASSADRGEYGYTF
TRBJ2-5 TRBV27 CASRDLRGTQYF
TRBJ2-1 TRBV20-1 CSAGGGRGSFF
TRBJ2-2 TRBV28 CASSSDGRGTGELFF
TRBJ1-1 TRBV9 CASSPLTVGRTEAFF
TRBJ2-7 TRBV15 CATSRDRSGIFYEQYF
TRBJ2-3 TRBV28 CASSLQGGTDTQYF
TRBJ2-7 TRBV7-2 CASSYLGLAAYF
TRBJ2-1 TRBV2 CASSLRYNEQFF
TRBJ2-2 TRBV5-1 CASSSGPGTSGSSGELFF
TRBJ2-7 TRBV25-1 CASSGTTTRAHEQYF
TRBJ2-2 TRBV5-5 CASSITDRAANTGELFF
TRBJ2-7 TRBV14 CASSLQSGSSYEQYF
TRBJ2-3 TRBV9 CASSVVSGSTDTQYF
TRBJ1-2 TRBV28 CASSLDEVRGYTF
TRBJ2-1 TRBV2 CASRASSGPDEQFF
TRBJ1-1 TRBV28 CASSYAGTFEAFF
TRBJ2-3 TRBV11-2 CASSLNLAGTDTQYF
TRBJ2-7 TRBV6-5 CASSTSGRSSYEQYF
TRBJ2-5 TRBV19 CASRRSSIAGEETQYF
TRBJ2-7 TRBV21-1 CASSKGTGGMVGYEQYF
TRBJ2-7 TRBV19 CASSQQGGLYEQYF
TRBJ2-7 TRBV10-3 CAISRDRGDEQYF
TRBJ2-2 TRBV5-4 CASSTQGRTGELFF
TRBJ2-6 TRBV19 CASSPYSSGANVLTF
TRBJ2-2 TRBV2 CASCGQRLNTGELFF
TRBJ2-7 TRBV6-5 CASSDRGYEQYF
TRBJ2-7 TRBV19 CASSIPGSSYEQYF
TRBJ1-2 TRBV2 CASSETGYGGYTF
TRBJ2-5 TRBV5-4 CASSLWRGGETQYF
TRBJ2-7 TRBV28 CASSRGRSFYEQYF
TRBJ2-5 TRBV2 CASSVGGGRSETQYF
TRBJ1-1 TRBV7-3 CASSLFNQEPNTEAFF